The clone carrying this T cell receptor (beta chain) was found a few times. CDR1 MDHEN and CDR2 SYDVKM come from the germline V gene. The V gene lost 5 bases and the J gene lost 7 bases, with 17 bases spanning the gap. The CDR3 covers 14 residues. Enrolled during active infection, Seattle patients were then followed longitudinally. The data stem from a study of blood T cell repertoires in COVID-19. Study in general: Acute and convalescent COVID-19 specimens originated in the United States, Italy and Spain. PBMCs, B-cell-depleted T cells, or T cells provided the cDNA or gDNA that made up the material.

Original analysis: Nucleated cell number was recorded as an estimate derived from reference gene primer amplification. Method: immunoSEQ multiplex PCR; TCRdb's copy keeps in-frame clones and lacks some. That table is the source of V, J and clone size, and D and trimming were worked out from the DNA. Of approximately 88,000 clones listed, 78% are singletons. This chain uses TRBV28 with TRBJ1-2; D is perhaps TRBD1 (6 bases). Sequenced sample: peripheral blood. The TCR comes from a man aged 65 to 85 with COVID-19, enrolled during active disease. In DNA form, the CDR3 reads TGTGCCAGCAGTGCAGCCGGGACAAGGACTGGCTACACCTTC. Its protein product is CASSAAGTRTGYTF.